The 8 T cell receptor beta chains listed next were all sequenced from one sample in a study of cytomegalovirus exposure and HLA in healthy donors. Primers for the PCR totalled 60 Vbeta and 13 Jbeta. Clones were read by immunoSEQ multiplex PCR, and TCRdb kept only the in-frame ones, dropping some. Among more than 150,000 clones listed, about 85% were seen once. Sequencing was carried out using PBMCs. The receptors were gathered from a woman between 18 and 29 years old in good health and CMV-seronegative.

The chain joins TRBV18 to TRBJ1-2; 8 bases are a match to TRBD1. This CDR3 is built from 14 residues. With 6 bases clipped from V and 6 bases from J, the junction kept 9 bases outside the gene matches. CDR1 is KGHSH, CDR2 LQKENI, per germline. CDR3 sequence (DNA): TGTGCCAGCTCCCGATCAGGGGGCGCCGATGGCTACACCTTC. Amino acid sequence: CASSRSGGADGYTF.

This clone showed up just once. The V and J genes are TRBV14 and TRBJ2-3; TRBD2 might be the D (6 bases). The V end lost 2 bases, the J end lost 14 bases, and 17 bases lay between the germline ends. Germline V gene sequence: CDR1 SGHDN, CDR2 FVKESK. CDR3 length: 13 residues. CDR3 protein: CASSQRGTPPVYF. The CDR3 region has the DNA TGTGCCAGCAGCCAACGGGGGACCCCACCGGTGTATTTT.

V gene TRBV5-8 combines with J gene TRBJ1-1; D remains unclear. The CDR3 is 13 residues long. Germline CDR1 and CDR2: SGHTS and YDEGEE. Trimming took 0 bases from V and 4 from J, leaving 7 bases between them. The CDR3 DNA sequence: TGTGCCAGCAGCTTGGGGCGGGTCACTGAAGCTTTCTTT. It codes for CASSLGRVTEAFF.

This clone was seen a single time. CDR3 coding DNA: TGTGCCACCGGTCAGAATGAAAAACTGTTTTTT. Translated, it gives CATGQNEKLFF. The chain has TRBV15 and TRBJ1-4; D remains ambiguous. From germline, CDR1 is LNHNV and CDR2 YYDKDF (reference sequence). This CDR3 region has 11 residues. The ends were cut back, 8 bases at V and 5 bases at J, with 6 bases in the middle. Variable domain in full (rest from reference TRBV15 and TRBJ1-4): DAMVIQNPRYQVTQFGKPVTLSCSQTLNHNVMYWYQQKSSQAPKLLFHYYDKDFNNEADTPDNFQSRRPNTSFCFLDIRSPGLGDTAMYLCATGQNEKLFFGSGTQLSVL.

The chain is built from TRBV30 and TRBJ1-2; 7 nucleotides line up with TRBD1. The CDR3 loop spans 14 amino acids. The V and J ends lost 5 bases and 3 bases, in that order; junction bases with no gene match: 9. Germline values: CDR1 GTSNPN, CDR2 SVGIG (reference sequence). The CDR3 nucleotides read TGTGCCTGGGGACGCGACAGGGAGGACTATGGCTACACCTTC. Translating gives CAWGRDREDYGYTF.

CDR3 DNA sequence: TGTGCCAGCAGTGACTATAGCGGCAATGAGCAGTTCTTC. Translating it yields CASSDYSGNEQFF. The gene calls are TRBV6-1 and TRBJ2-1, with D tentatively TRBD2 (6 bases). V dropped 3 bases and J dropped 6 bases, with 9 bases sitting between them. CDR1 and CDR2 from the germline V gene are MNHNS and SASEGT. This CDR3 spans 13 amino acids.

The J gene is TRBJ2-3, the V gene TRBV6-4; 8 positions match TRBD2. The CDR3 has 13 residues. V gave up 4 bases and J gave up 4 bases; unmatched junction bases: 1. Germline lookup yields CDR1 MRHNA and CDR2 SNTAGT. The CDR3 protein is CASSAGGPDTQYF. Written as DNA, the CDR3 is TGTGCCAGCAGTGCGGGGGGGCCAGATACGCAGTATTTT.

This chain joins TRBV19 and TRBJ1-5; tentatively, D is TRBD1 (6 bases). The CDR3 contains 15 residues. Germline V gene data show CDR1 as LNHDA and CDR2 as SQIVND (reference sequence). V lost 4 bases and J 2 bases, leaving 12 bases between the germline ends. CDR3 sequence: CASSRQVIGNQPQHF. The CDR3 DNA reads TGTGCCAGTAGTAGACAGGTAATTGGCAATCAGCCCCAGCATTTT.